Sequencing of this T cell receptor (beta chain) was carried out in a study of cytomegalovirus exposure and HLA in healthy donors. Whole-study results and caveats: Reportedly, diagnosis of cytomegalovirus status by the classifier showed high specificity and sensitivity. Listed as cytomegalovirus-associated were over 150 TCR beta chains.

V was shortened by 5 bases and J by 2 bases, with 14 bases between the two germline ends. The germline V gene encodes CDR1 MDHEN and CDR2 SYDVKM. This CDR3 has 15 amino acids. Remarks on this clone: No antigen is known for it.

Use of 60 Vbeta and 13 Jbeta primers characterized the PCR. The table came from immunoSEQ multiplex PCR; TCRdb's copy has only in-frame clones and leaves some out. The data contain about 120,000 clones, 82% of them singletons. The J gene is TRBJ2-3, the V gene TRBV28; D perhaps matches TRBD1 (6 bases). The sequencing input was PBMCs. The sequence was obtained from a male donor in good health and CMV-seropositive. The DNA of the CDR3 is TGTGCCAGCAGTCCAGGGGTTACGGCCACAGATACGCAGTATTTT. Residues: CASSPGVTATDTQYF.